Below, 4 T cell receptor beta chains from the same sample are listed, as sequenced in a study of human T cells and chemical hapten exposure. The time point is: patch test 1, 2 weeks after DPC sensitization. Treatment given: therapeutic diphenylcyclopropenone sensitization with weekly scalp DPC. Via MiXCR, TCRdb re-called the RACE reads, giving one row per CDR3 protein. The sample holds around 380,000 distinct CDR3 sequences; nearly 5% are singletons and the top ten take about 2.1%. The material sequenced was whole blood, taken in connection with sensitization to the hapten diphenylcyclopropenone (DPC). All receptors derive from a woman between 45 and 60 years old with alopecia areata. Some clones in this sample may be carry-over from other donors' samples.

The chain carries TRBV10-3 and TRBJ2-7; D is undetermined. CDR3 length: 14 amino acids. Germline CDR1 ENHRY, CDR2 SYGVKD. Trimming took 3 bases from V and 2 from J, leaving 11 bases between them. The CDR3 loop is CAISDEMGAYEQYF. CDR3 DNA sequence: TGTGCCATCAGTGATGAGATGGGCGCCTACGAGCAGTACTTC.

This clonotype was recorded at least ten times. The chain recombines TRBV12-3 or TRBV12-4 with TRBJ1-3, with D tentatively TRBD1 (5 bases). Trimming removed 1 base at V and 0 bases at J, with 13 bases between. CDR3 length: 17 residues. CDR3 loop: CASSLGGAGLSGNTIYF. CDR3 DNA sequence: TGTGCCAGCAGTTTAGGGGGTGCAGGGCTCTCTGGAAACACCATATATTTT.

This clonotype was counted between two and nine times. The rearrangement uses TRBV7-9 and TRBJ2-3, with 10 bases lining up with TRBD2. Trimming cost V 5 bases and J 2 bases; bases outside gene matches: 7. CDR1 and CDR2 (germline): SEHNR, FQNEAQ (reference sequence). The CDR3 loop spans 16 amino acids. The CDR3 protein is CASSIFSGGITDTQYF. The DNA of the CDR3 is TGTGCCAGCAGCATATTTAGCGGGGGGATCACAGATACGCAGTATTTT.

This clonotype has at least ten counts. Compared with germline, one end of the junction differs, possibly owing to a read error. V gene TRBV29-1 combines with J gene TRBJ1-2; D not certain. This CDR3 spans 13 amino acids. Germline-derived CDR1 and CDR2 are SQVTM and ANQGSEA. CDR3 nucleotides: TGCAGCGTTCAAGACGGTCGAGTCTATGGCTACACCTTC. Encoded protein: CSVQDGRVYGYTF.